This paragraph reports one T cell receptor beta chain. Its specificity is unknown. At baseline, cycle 4 day 1, and cycle 7 day 1, blood was sampled. The record originates from a study of OX40 agonist ivuxolimab in advanced cancers. Study in general: Dosing consisted of intravenous ivuxolimab at 0.01 to 10 mg/kg every 2 weeks. Notes on the study in general: Not determined was the antigen specificity of the expanded peripheral T cells.

TCRdb's copy holds only in-frame clones and misses some; the assay was immunoSEQ multiplex PCR. The table has tens of thousands of clones, over 75% seen once. The CDR3 covers 17 residues. Germline loops: CDR1 SNHLY, CDR2 FYNNEI. Trimming removed 8 bases from V and 1 base from J; junction bases left unmatched: 12. Material: CD4+ or CD8+ T cells sorted from blood, obtained in a trial of the OX40 agonist ivuxolimab. The clonotype comes from an adult with an advanced solid tumor such as melanoma, head and neck, liver or kidney cancer. The gene calls are TRBV2 and TRBJ1-5; 9 bases are a match to TRBD1. Here the CDR3 reads CASRTGARAGSNQPQHF. The CDR3 DNA is TGTGCCAGCCGGACAGGGGCACGCGCGGGGAGCAATCAGCCCCAGCATTTT. The entire variable domain, with the rest obtained from reference TRBV2 and TRBJ1-5, is as follows: EPEVTQTPSHQVTQMGQEVILRCVPISNHLYFYWYRQILGQKVEFLVSFYNNEISEKSEIFDDQFSVERPDGSNFTLKIRSTKLEDSAMYFCASRTGARAGSNQPQHFGDGTRLSIL.